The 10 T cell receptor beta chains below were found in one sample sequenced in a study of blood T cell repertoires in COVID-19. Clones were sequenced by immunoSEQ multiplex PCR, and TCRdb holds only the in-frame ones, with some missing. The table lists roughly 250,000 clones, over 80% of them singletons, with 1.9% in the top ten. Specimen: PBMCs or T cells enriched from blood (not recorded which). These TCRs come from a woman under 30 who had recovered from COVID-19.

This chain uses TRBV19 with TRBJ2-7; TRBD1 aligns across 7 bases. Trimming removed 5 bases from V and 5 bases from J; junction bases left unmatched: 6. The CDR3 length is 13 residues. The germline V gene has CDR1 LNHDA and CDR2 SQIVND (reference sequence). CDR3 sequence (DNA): TGTGCCAGTAGTCAAACAGGGGTCCACGAGCAGTACTTC. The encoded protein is CASSQTGVHEQYF.

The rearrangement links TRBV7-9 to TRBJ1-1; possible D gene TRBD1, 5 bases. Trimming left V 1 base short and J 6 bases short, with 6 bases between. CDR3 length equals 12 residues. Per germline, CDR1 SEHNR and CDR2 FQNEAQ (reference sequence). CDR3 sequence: CASSLGQSEAFF. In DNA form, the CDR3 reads TGTGCCAGCAGCTTAGGACAGTCTGAAGCTTTCTTT.

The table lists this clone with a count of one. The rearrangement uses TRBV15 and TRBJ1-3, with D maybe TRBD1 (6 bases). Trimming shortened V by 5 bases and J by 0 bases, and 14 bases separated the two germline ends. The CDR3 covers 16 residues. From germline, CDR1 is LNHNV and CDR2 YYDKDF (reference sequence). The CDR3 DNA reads TGTGCCACCAGCCGCCAAGGACAGAGCTCTGGAAACACCATATATTTT. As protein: CATSRQGQSSGNTIYF.

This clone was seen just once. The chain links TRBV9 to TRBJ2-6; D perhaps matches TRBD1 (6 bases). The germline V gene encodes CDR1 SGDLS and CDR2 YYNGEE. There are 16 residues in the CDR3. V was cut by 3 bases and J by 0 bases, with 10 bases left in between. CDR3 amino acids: CASSAIGGSGANVLTF. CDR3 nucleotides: TGTGCCAGCAGCGCCATAGGGGGCTCTGGGGCCAACGTCCTGACTTTC.

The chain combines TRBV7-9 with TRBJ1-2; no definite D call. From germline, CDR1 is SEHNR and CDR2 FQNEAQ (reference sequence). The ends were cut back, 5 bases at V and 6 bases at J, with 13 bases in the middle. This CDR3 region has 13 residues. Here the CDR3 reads CASSRSGPDGYTF. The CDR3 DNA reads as TGTGCCAGCAGCCGCAGCGGGCCGGATGGCTACACCTTC. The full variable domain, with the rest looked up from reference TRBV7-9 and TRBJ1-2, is DTGVSQNPRHKITKRGQNVTFRCDPISEHNRLYWYRQTLGQGPEFLTYFQNEAQLEKSRLLSDRFSAERPKGSFSTLEIQRTEQGDSAMYLCASSRSGPDGYTFGSGTRLTVV.

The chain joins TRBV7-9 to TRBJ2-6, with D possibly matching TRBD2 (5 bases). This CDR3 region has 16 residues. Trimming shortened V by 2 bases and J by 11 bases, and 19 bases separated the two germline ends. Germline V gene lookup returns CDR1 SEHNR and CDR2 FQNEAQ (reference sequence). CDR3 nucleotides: TGTGCCAGCAGCTTACCACCCTCCGGGGTTGGGGACGTCCTGACTTTC. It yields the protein CASSLPPSGVGDVLTF.

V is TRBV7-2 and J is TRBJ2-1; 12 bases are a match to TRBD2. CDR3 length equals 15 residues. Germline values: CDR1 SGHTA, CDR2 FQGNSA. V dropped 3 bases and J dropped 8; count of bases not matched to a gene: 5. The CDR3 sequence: CASSLTSGSLYEQFF. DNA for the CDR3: TGTGCCAGCAGCTTGACTAGCGGGAGTCTGTATGAGCAGTTCTTC.

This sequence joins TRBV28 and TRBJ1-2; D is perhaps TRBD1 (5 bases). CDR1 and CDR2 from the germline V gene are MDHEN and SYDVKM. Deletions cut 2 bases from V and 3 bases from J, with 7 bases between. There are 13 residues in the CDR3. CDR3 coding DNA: TGTGCCAGCAGTTTAGTACAGGACTATGGCTACACCTTC. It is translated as CASSLVQDYGYTF.

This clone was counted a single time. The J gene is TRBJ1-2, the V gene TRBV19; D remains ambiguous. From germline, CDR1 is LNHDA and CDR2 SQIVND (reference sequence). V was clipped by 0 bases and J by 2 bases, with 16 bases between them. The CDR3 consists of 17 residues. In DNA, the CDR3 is TGTGCCAGTAGTATAGATGTAAGACATACCGAAAACTATGGCTACACCTTC. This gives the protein CASSIDVRHTENYGYTF.

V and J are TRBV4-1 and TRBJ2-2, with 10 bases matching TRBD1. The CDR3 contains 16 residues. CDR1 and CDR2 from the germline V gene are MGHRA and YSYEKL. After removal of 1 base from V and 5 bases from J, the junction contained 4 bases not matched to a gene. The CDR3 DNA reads TGCGCCAGCAGCCAAGTTCCGGGACAGGGGACCGGGGAGCTGTTTTTT. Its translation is CASSQVPGQGTGELFF.